The count of the clone carrying this T cell receptor (beta chain) is one. This specimen includes other DNA sequences encoding the same CDR3. The entry originates in a study of OX40 agonist ivuxolimab in advanced cancers. The study sampled blood at baseline, cycle 4 day 1, and cycle 7 day 1. Trimming stripped 7 bases from V and 1 base from J, with 10 bases between. This CDR3 is built from 13 residues. The V gene's germline CDR1 is SNHLY and CDR2 FYNNEI. Generated by immunoSEQ multiplex PCR, the TCRdb table keeps only in-frame clones and is missing some. The repertoire includes fewer than 65,000 clones, 79% of them detected once, and roughly a tenth sits in the top ten.

The chain joins TRBV2 to TRBJ2-5; maybe TRBD2 (5 bases). The source of this sequence is an adult with an advanced solid tumor such as melanoma, head and neck, liver or kidney cancer. The sample in question was CD4+ or CD8+ T cells sorted from blood, obtained in a trial of the OX40 agonist ivuxolimab. In nucleotides, the CDR3 is TGTGCCAGCATTCGGGGTTCCCAAGAGACCCAGTACTTC. Its protein product is CASIRGSQETQYF.